A single sample gave rise to the 10 T cell receptor delta chains below, sequenced in a study of gamma-delta T cells after stem cell transplantation. TCRdb repeated clone calling on the RT-PCR reads with CATT. The sample contains 550 to 650 delta-chain clones, 8.1% of which appear only once. The source material was gamma-delta T cells. The receptors shown here come from a human donor. It is not recorded whose cells these are; they may come from a transplant donor.

This clone occurred a few times. A much more abundant neighbour one base away suggests this may be a read error. The identical CDR3 is also encoded by other nucleotide sequences in the sample. V usage is TRDV2 and J usage is TRDJ1, with D tentatively TRDD3 (5 bases). CDR1 and CDR2 from the germline V gene are GEAIGNYY and EKD. The ends were cut back, 2 bases at V and 0 bases at J, with 18 bases in the middle. This CDR3 comprises 17 residues. The CDR3 loop reads CACDRLGDRRDTDKLIF. CDR3 sequence (DNA): TGTGCCTGTGACAGACTAGGGGACCGAAGGGACACCGATAAACTCATCTTT.

Sample share makes this clone hyperexpanded. The V gene is TRDV2, the J gene TRDJ1; D is unclear. CDR1 and CDR2 (germline): GEAIGNYY, EKD. Trimming cost V 3 bases and J 2 bases, with 15 bases left between them. There are 15 residues in the CDR3. CDR3 sequence reads: CACDSLVGSTDKLIF. CDR3 sequence (DNA): TGTGCCTGTGACTCCCTAGTAGGGAGTACCGATAAACTCATCTTT.

This clone has just a few counts. TCRdb lists the protein of a much larger clone for this DNA, which differs at residue 4, so this is likely a read error; the protein given here is translated from the DNA itself. The chain joins TRDV2 to TRDJ1; TRDD3 agrees at 10 bases. Germline trimming cut 5 bases from V and 11 bases from J; bases unmatched to any gene: 19. The germline CDR1 and CDR2 sequences are GEAIGNYY and EKD. This CDR3 comprises 16 residues. DNA for the CDR3: TGTGCCTGTGGCACAGTTGGGGGGGATACGCGGTTACAGCTCATCTTT. Residues: CACGTVGGDTRLQLIF.

Only a few counts were recorded for this clone. Possible read error: a much larger clone is one base away. The sample holds other DNA sequences that translate to the same CDR3. The chain carries TRDV2 and TRDJ1, with TRDD3 matching 12 bases. The CDR3 is made up of 20 amino acids. Germline V CDR1 and CDR2: GEAIGNYY, EKD. V trimming: 3 bases; J trimming: 5 bases; junction bases outside the gene matches: 21. CDR3: CACDLISTPILGDTADKLIF. The CDR3 DNA reads as TGTGCCTGTGACCTCATCTCCACTCCCATACTGGGGGATACAGCTGATAAACTCATCTTT.

This clone was detected a few times. With a far larger clone one base away, a read error is the likely cause. Other nucleotide sequences in the sample specify the same CDR3. The rearrangement uses TRDV3 and TRDJ1; D is perhaps TRDD3 (6 bases). CDR1 and CDR2 (germline): TVYSNPD, GDNSRS (reference sequence). CDR3 length equals 18 residues. The CDR3 loop is CAFPAPVNAWGDTDKLIF. The CDR3 bases are TGTGCCTTTCCCGCCCCGGTCAATGCCTGGGGTGACACCGACAAACTCATCTTT.

By frequency in the sample, this clone is hyperexpanded (1% or more). This sample also contains other DNA sequences that code for the same CDR3. The gene calls are TRDV2 and TRDJ1; 9 bases fit TRDD3. Germline-derived CDR1 and CDR2 are GEAIGNYY and EKD. The CDR3 totals 17 residues. V shed 0 bases and J 0 bases; nucleotides not matched to a gene: 7. CDR3 sequence (DNA): TGTGCCTGTGACACCGCCGAGGGGGATACCTACACCGATAAACTCATCTTT. It yields the protein CACDTAEGDTYTDKLIF.

Only a few counts were recorded for this clone. Translating this DNA gives a protein that differs at residues 3 and 12 from the TCRdb one, which belongs to a much larger clone; a read error is likely, and the protein shown is this translation. The chain uses TRDV2 and TRDJ1; TRDD3 might be the D (5 bases). The CDR3 contains 18 residues. CDR1 is GEAIGNYY, CDR2 EKD, per germline. In DNA form, the CDR3 reads TGTGCCCGTGAGCCTATGACCAATACAGGGATCAACACCGATAAACTCATCTTT. It is translated as CAREPMTNTGINTDKLIF.

Points on this clone: This may be a read error: a much more frequent sequence differs by one nucleotide. The DNA of the CDR3 is TGTGCCTGTGACACCCTAGCGTGGGATACCAGCCGCTTGACAGCACAACTCTTCTTT. Protein product: CACDTLAWDTSRLTAQLFF. The genes are TRDV2 and TRDJ2; 7 bases match TRDD3. This CDR3 contains 19 residues. From germline, CDR1 is GEAIGNYY and CDR2 EKD. The V and J ends lost 0 bases and 2 bases, in that order; junction bases with no gene match: 14.

Details on this clone: Given a far larger clone just one base away, this is likely a sequencing read error. Other DNA sequences in this specimen translate into the identical CDR3. The J gene is TRDJ2, the V gene TRDV1, with 8 nucleotides matching TRDD3. CDR3 length: 14 residues. Trimming cost V 6 bases and J 11 bases; bases outside gene matches: 11. Germline V gene sequence: CDR1 TSWWSYY, CDR2 QGS. The CDR3 region is CALGRGIGVAQLFF. As DNA, the CDR3 is TGTGCTCTTGGCCGGGGGATAGGAGTAGCTCAACTCTTCTTT.

By proportion, this clone is large. Within the sample, other DNA sequences also encode this same CDR3. The rearrangement uses TRDV2 and TRDJ3; 9 bases match TRDD3. Germline CDR1 reads GEAIGNYY; CDR2 reads EKD. CDR3 length: 21 amino acids. V was clipped by 2 bases and J by 2 bases; unmatched bases: 15. The CDR3 here is CACDKLGDTNPEPWDTRQMFF. CDR3 sequence (DNA): TGTGCCTGTGACAAACTGGGGGACACCAACCCGGAGCCCTGGGACACCCGACAGATGTTTTTC.